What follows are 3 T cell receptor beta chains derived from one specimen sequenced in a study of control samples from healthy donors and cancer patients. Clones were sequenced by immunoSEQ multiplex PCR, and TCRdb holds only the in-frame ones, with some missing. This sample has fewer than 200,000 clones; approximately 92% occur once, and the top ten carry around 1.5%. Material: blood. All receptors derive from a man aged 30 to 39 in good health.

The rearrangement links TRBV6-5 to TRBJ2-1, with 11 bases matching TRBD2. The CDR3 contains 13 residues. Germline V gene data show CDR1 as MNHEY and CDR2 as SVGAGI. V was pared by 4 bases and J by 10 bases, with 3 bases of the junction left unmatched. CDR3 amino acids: CASSSTSGAEQFF. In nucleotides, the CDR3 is TGTGCCAGCAGTTCGACTAGCGGGGCGGAGCAGTTCTTC.

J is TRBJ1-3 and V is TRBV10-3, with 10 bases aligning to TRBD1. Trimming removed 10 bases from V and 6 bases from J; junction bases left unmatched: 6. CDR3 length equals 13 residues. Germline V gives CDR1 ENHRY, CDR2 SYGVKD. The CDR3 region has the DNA TGTGCCACTTCGGACAGGGGGGAAAACACCATATATTTT. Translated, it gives CATSDRGENTIYF.

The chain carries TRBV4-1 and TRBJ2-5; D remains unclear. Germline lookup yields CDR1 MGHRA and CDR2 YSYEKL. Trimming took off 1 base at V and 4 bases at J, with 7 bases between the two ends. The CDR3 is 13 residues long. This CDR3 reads CASSQAVRETQYF. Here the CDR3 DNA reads TGCGCCAGCAGCCAAGCAGTCCGAGAGACCCAGTACTTC.